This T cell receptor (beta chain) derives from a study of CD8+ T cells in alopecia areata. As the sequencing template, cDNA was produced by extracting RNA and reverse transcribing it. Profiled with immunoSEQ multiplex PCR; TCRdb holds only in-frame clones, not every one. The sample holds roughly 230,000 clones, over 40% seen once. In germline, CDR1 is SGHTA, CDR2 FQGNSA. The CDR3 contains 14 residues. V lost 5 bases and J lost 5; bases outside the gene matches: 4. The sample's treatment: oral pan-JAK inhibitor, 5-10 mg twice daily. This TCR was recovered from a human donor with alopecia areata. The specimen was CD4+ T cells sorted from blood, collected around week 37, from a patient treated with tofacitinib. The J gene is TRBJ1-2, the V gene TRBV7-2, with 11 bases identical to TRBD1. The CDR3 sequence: CASSAWDRGYGYTF. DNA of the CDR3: TGTGCCAGCAGCGCTTGGGACAGGGGGTATGGCTACACCTTC.